The 5 T cell receptor beta chains in this list originate from one sample, sequenced in a study of blood T cell repertoires in COVID-19. The assay was immunoSEQ multiplex PCR, and TCRdb's table has in-frame clones only and misses some. The data hold more than 150,000 clones, with approximately 83% observed a single time. The sequencing sample was made of peripheral blood. The origin of the receptors is a man aged 60-69 years with acute or convalescent COVID-19.

This chain links TRBV7-9 with TRBJ2-5; TRBD1 matches 9 bases. The CDR3 contains 15 residues. Losses at the gene ends were 3 bases for V and 5 bases for J; bases not matched to a gene: 7. The germline CDR1 and CDR2 sequences are SEHNR and FQNEAQ (reference sequence). CDR3 protein: CASSLEDRGTETQYF. CDR3 nucleotide sequence: TGTGCCAGCAGCTTGGAAGACAGGGGGACGGAGACCCAGTACTTC.

The V call is TRBV5-1, the J call TRBJ2-2; 14 positions agree with TRBD2. The CDR3 spans 19 residues. The J segment lost 4 bases and the V segment lost 1 base, leaving 9 bases of the junction unmatched. The V gene's germline CDR1 is SGHRS and CDR2 YFSETQ. CDR3 in DNA: TGCGCCAGCAGCTTGTCACCGGGACTAGCGGGAGCGGTCACCGGGGAGCTGTTTTTT. Translated, it gives CASSLSPGLAGAVTGELFF. Supplemented by reference TRBV5-1 and TRBJ2-2, the full variable domain reads KAGVTQTPRYLIKTRGQQVTLSCSPISGHRSVSWYQQTPGQGLQFLFEYFSETQRNKGNFPGRFSGRQFSNSRSEMNVSTLELGDSALYLCASSLSPGLAGAVTGELFFGEGSRLTVL.

The J gene is TRBJ2-7, the V gene TRBV6-5; 9 bases line up with TRBD2. Germline-derived CDR1 and CDR2 are MNHEY and SVGAGI. The V and J ends lost 6 bases and 5 bases, in that order; junction bases with no gene match: 11. The CDR3 runs to 15 residues. The CDR3 loop is CASRANSGSFHEQYF. The CDR3 nucleotides read TGTGCCAGCAGGGCCAATAGCGGGAGTTTTCACGAGCAGTACTTC.

J is TRBJ1-6 and V is TRBV19; no firm D call. The germline CDR1 and CDR2 sequences are LNHDA and SQIVND (reference sequence). The CDR3 sequence is 12 residues long. V gave up 2 bases and J gave up 7 bases, with 3 bases separating them. CDR3 sequence (DNA): TGTGCCAGTAGTATACAAAATTCACCCCTCCACTTT. This translates into CASSIQNSPLHF. The variable domain in full, completed from reference TRBV19 and TRBJ1-6, reads DGGITQSPKYLFRKEGQNVTLSCEQNLNHDAMYWYRQDPGQGLRLIYYSQIVNDFQKGDIAEGYSVSREKKESFPLTVTSAQKNPTAFYLCASSIQNSPLHFGNGTRLTVT.

V and J are TRBV9 and TRBJ1-6; possible D gene TRBD1, 5 bases. This CDR3 is built from 15 residues. The germline gives CDR1 SGDLS, CDR2 YYNGEE. The V gene lost 7 bases and the J gene lost 7 bases, with 18 bases spanning the gap. The CDR3 coding sequence is TGTGCCAGCCAACATCGGGCAGGGTTAAATTCACCCCTCCACTTT. It codes for CASQHRAGLNSPLHF.